The sequence of this TCR beta chain was determined in a study of blood T cells in healthy people across ages. Points from the study as a whole: Bulk PBMC profiling left naive and antigen-experienced comparisons inconclusive.

A J-beta primer mix and a sample-barcoded 5' primer were used in a second PCR of about 7 to 11 cycles. TCRdb passed the 5' RACE reads through MiXCR, listing each CDR3 protein once. Among about 1,500,000 distinct CDR3 sequences, approximately 28% were seen once, and the ten largest hold roughly 8%. Each sample provided at least 5.5 micrograms of extracted total RNA. This clonotype was detected a few times. The antigen is not known. CDR3 length: 14 amino acids. V was trimmed by 7 bases and J by 3 bases, leaving 15 bases between them. The chain has TRBV12-3 or TRBV12-4 and TRBJ1-1, with D perhaps TRBD1 (6 bases). This sequence was found in a woman aged 25-40 years in good health. Sequencing input: blood. This CDR3 is CASKAGASYTEAFF. CDR3 sequence (DNA): TGTGCCAGCAAGGCAGGGGCAAGTTACACTGAAGCTTTCTTT.